The 17 T cell receptor beta chains in this list originate from one sample, sequenced in a study of blood T cells in healthy people across ages. A second about 7 to 11 cycle PCR used barcoded and J-beta primers. TCRdb re-analysed the 5' RACE reads in MiXCR, keeping a single row per CDR3 protein. The table shows some 1.5 million distinct CDR3 sequences, with under 30% occurring only once. Sequencing was carried out using blood. The source of these receptors is a woman younger than 45 in good health.

This clonotype was seen a handful of times. The chain carries TRBV6-1 and TRBJ1-4; D is unresolved. The CDR3 consists of 15 residues. Germline lookup yields CDR1 MNHNS and CDR2 SASEGT. Deletions cut 2 bases from V and 7 bases from J, with 14 bases between. Written as DNA, the CDR3 is TGTGCCAGCAGTGAAACTCGGGCCGTCACTGAAAAACTGTTTTTT. This encodes CASSETRAVTEKLFF.

At least ten counts were recorded for this clonotype. The rearrangement joins TRBV5-6 to TRBJ2-5, with 11 nucleotides matching TRBD2. CDR3 length equals 15 residues. V dropped 0 bases and J dropped 5; count of bases not matched to a gene: 3. In germline, CDR1 is SGHDT, CDR2 YYEEEE. The DNA for the CDR3 is TGTGCCAGCAGCTTGGCACTAGCGGGAGTGGAGACCCAGTACTTC. Translated: CASSLALAGVETQYF.

The rearrangement links TRBV18 to TRBJ2-7; D is possibly TRBD1 (6 bases). Germline V gene sequence: CDR1 KGHSH, CDR2 LQKENI. This CDR3 is 16 amino acids long. Trimming took off 0 bases at V and 2 bases at J, with 14 bases between the two ends. CDR3 sequence reads: CASSPPLTGPPYEQYF. The CDR3 DNA reads TGTGCCAGCTCACCACCGCTAACAGGGCCACCCTACGAGCAGTACTTC. The whole variable domain, remainder taken from reference TRBV18 and TRBJ2-7, is NAGVMQNPRHLVRRRGQEARLRCSPMKGHSHVYWYRQLPEEGLKFMVYLQKENIIDESGMPKERFSAEFPKEGPSILRIQQVVRGDSAAYFCASSPPLTGPPYEQYFGPGTRLTVT.

The chain uses TRBV28 and TRBJ2-1; D is possibly TRBD1 (6 bases). This CDR3 comprises 14 residues. The ends were cut back, 1 base at V and 13 bases at J, with 17 bases in the middle. Germline V gene data show CDR1 as MDHEN and CDR2 as SYDVKM. The CDR3 DNA is TGTGCCAGCAGTTTATCGTCAGGGGAAGAGACCCAGTTCTTC. It yields the protein CASSLSSGEETQFF.

In this sample, this clonotype turned up a few times. This sequence joins TRBV3-1 and TRBJ2-2; TRBD2 matches at 11 bases. Trimming took 4 bases from V and 2 from J; bases not matched to a gene: 3. This CDR3 is 16 amino acids long. CDR1 is LGHDT, CDR2 YNNKEL, per germline (reference sequence). CDR3 sequence reads: CASSLTSGANTGELFF. CDR3 in DNA: TGTGCCAGCAGCCTGACTAGCGGGGCTAACACCGGGGAGCTGTTTTTT.

This clonotype turned up a few times. The chain combines TRBV20-1 with TRBJ2-2, with TRBD2 identical over 12 bases. The J segment lost 7 bases and the V segment lost 0 bases, leaving 6 bases of the junction unmatched. This CDR3 spans 16 amino acids. Germline CDR1 reads DFQATT; CDR2 reads SNEGSKA (reference sequence). CDR3 sequence: CSARDLAGGLGGELFF. The CDR3, as DNA: TGCAGTGCTAGAGATCTAGCGGGGGGGCTTGGCGGGGAGCTGTTTTTT.

This clonotype appeared a few times. The chain joins TRBV20-1 to TRBJ2-7; a weak D match, TRBD2 (6 bases). V shed 3 bases and J shed 3 bases, with 9 bases lying between them. Germline V lookup: CDR1 DFQATT, CDR2 SNEGSKA (reference sequence). There are 12 residues in the CDR3. In nucleotides, the CDR3 is TGCAGTGCTAGCGGGGGTTACTACGAGCAGTACTTC. Its protein product is CSASGGYYEQYF.

This chain links TRBV18 with TRBJ2-1, with D unclear. Trimming stripped 1 base from V and 0 bases from J, with 10 bases between. The germline V gene has CDR1 KGHSH and CDR2 LQKENI. This CDR3 is 16 amino acids long. CDR3 sequence reads: CASSPRGPSSYNEQFF. In nucleotides, the CDR3 is TGTGCCAGCTCACCACGCGGACCGAGCTCCTACAATGAGCAGTTCTTC.

The V and J genes are TRBV7-9 and TRBJ2-7, with 9 bases matching TRBD1. J was trimmed by 6 bases and V by 1 base; bases with no gene match: 7. Per germline, CDR1 SEHNR and CDR2 FQNEAQ (reference sequence). The length of the CDR3 is 15 residues. CDR3 in amino acids: CASSLGDRATTEQYF. Written as DNA, the CDR3 is TGTGCCAGCAGCTTAGGGGACAGGGCAACGACCGAGCAGTACTTC.

Many counts were recorded for this clonotype. The gene calls are TRBV18 and TRBJ2-5; 8 nucleotides align to TRBD1. The CDR3 has 13 amino acids. Germline V lookup: CDR1 KGHSH, CDR2 LQKENI. V trimming: 8 bases; J trimming: 2 bases; junction bases outside the gene matches: 4. As DNA, the CDR3 is TGTGCCAGCAGCCGGGACAGGCAAGAGACCCAGTACTTC. This sequence encodes CASSRDRQETQYF. The full variable domain, its missing parts supplied by reference TRBV18 and TRBJ2-5, is NAGVMQNPRHLVRRRGQEARLRCSPMKGHSHVYWYRQLPEEGLKFMVYLQKENIIDESGMPKERFSAEFPKEGPSILRIQQVVRGDSAAYFCASSRDRQETQYFGPGTRLLVL.

This clonotype is a singleton in its sample. V and J are TRBV2 and TRBJ2-7, with 7 bases aligning to TRBD2. Germline lookup yields CDR1 SNHLY and CDR2 FYNNEI. V shed 10 bases, J shed 0 bases, and the junction held 9 bases outside the gene matches. The length of the CDR3 is 14 residues. In DNA form, the CDR3 reads TGTGCCAACAAAGGGACTATGAGCTCCTACGAGCAGTACTTC. Protein sequence: CANKGTMSSYEQYF.

CDR3 sequence (DNA): TGTGCCAGTAGTACTTTTCCGGGACAGAAGCCCTACGAGCAGTACTTC. Its protein is CASSTFPGQKPYEQYF. The chain links TRBV19 to TRBJ2-7; the match to TRBD1 covers 7 bases. V dropped 4 bases and J dropped 2; count of bases not matched to a gene: 11. The CDR3 length is 16 residues. Germline V gene lookup returns CDR1 LNHDA and CDR2 SQIVND (reference sequence).

The rearrangement links TRBV28 to TRBJ1-5; possibly TRBD1 for D (6 bases). V lost 3 bases and J 4 bases, leaving 13 bases between the germline ends. This CDR3 has 15 residues. Germline V gene lookup returns CDR1 MDHEN and CDR2 SYDVKM. Here the CDR3 DNA reads TGTGCCAGCAGTTTCCCCGGGGGCGGGAATCAGCCCCAGCATTTT. Protein product: CASSFPGGGNQPQHF.

This clonotype was detected many times. The chain carries TRBV7-2 and TRBJ2-3; 8 bases agree with TRBD2. Germline assignment: CDR1 SGHTA and CDR2 FQGNSA. This CDR3 comprises 14 residues. V gave up 5 bases and J gave up 2 bases; unmatched junction bases: 3. The DNA for the CDR3 is TGTGCCAGCAGCCCGACTAGCGTCACAGATACGCAGTATTTT. Translating it yields CASSPTSVTDTQYF.

This clonotype has a count of ten or more. This rearrangement joins TRBV28 to TRBJ2-7, with D possibly matching TRBD2 (5 bases). Germline V lookup: CDR1 MDHEN, CDR2 SYDVKM. CDR3 length: 11 residues. Trimming removed 8 bases at V and 6 bases at J, with 11 bases between. The CDR3 DNA follows: TGTGCCAGCGTATATGGGAGCGAGCAGTACTTC. It is translated as CASVYGSEQYF.

The V and J genes are TRBV7-2 and TRBJ2-3, with TRBD2 matching over 14 bases. The CDR3 runs to 18 residues. The J segment lost 5 bases and the V segment lost 2 bases, leaving 9 bases of the junction unmatched. Germline CDR1 SGHTA, CDR2 FQGNSA. CDR3 coding DNA: TGTGCCAGCAGCTTAAGGACTAGCGGGAGGCGGGGGGGAGATACGCAGTATTTT. The encoded protein is CASSLRTSGRRGGDTQYF.

Comments on this clonotype: It may be a read error: a sequence one base away is much more abundant. This rearrangement joins TRBV7-9 to TRBJ2-3, with D tentatively TRBD1 (6 bases). The CDR3 totals 15 residues. Per germline, CDR1 SEHNR and CDR2 FQNEAQ (reference sequence). The DNA for the CDR3 is TGTTCCAGACTCCCCCCGACAGGAGAGGGAGATACGCAGTATTTT. This encodes CSRLPPTGEGDTQYF.